The entry that follows covers one TCR beta chain sequence. The data derive from a study of blood T cell repertoires in COVID-19. About the study: Samples representing acute and convalescent COVID-19 were sourced from the United States, Italy and Spain.

V was pared by 0 bases and J by 8 bases, with 9 bases of the junction left unmatched. CDR1 ENHRY and CDR2 SYGVKD come from the germline V gene. The CDR3 extends over 17 amino acids. Those enrolled, adults aged about 18 to 89 years, came from 24 US areas. Assay used: immunoSEQ multiplex PCR; TCRdb lists only in-frame clones, some missing. The sample lists under 250,000 clones, 75% to 85% occurring once. This receptor was taken from a man under 40 with acute COVID-19. The rearrangement joins TRBV10-3 to TRBJ1-4; 10 nucleotides agree with TRBD1. Sequencing used PBMCs or T cells enriched from blood (not recorded which). CDR3 sequence (DNA): TGTGCCATCAGTGAGTCTAGGACAGGGGGTAAAAACGAAAAACTGTTTTTT. Its protein is CAISESRTGGKNEKLFF.